This T cell receptor beta chain was profiled in a study of cytomegalovirus exposure and HLA in healthy donors. J gave up 1 base and V 1 base, and 5 bases lay outside the gene matches. The CDR3 spans 17 residues. The germline CDR1 and CDR2 sequences are SEHNR and FQNEAQ (reference sequence). With 60 Vbeta and 13 Jbeta primers, the PCR was carried out. Assay: immunoSEQ multiplex PCR; the TCRdb copy retains only in-frame clones and omits some. The repertoire has about 190,000 clones, about four fifths of them found once; the top ten carry roughly 2.3%. The source is a male donor in good health and CMV-seronegative. The sequenced sample was PBMCs. The chain joins TRBV7-9 to TRBJ2-4; TRBD1 aligns across 9 bases. The CDR3 is CASSLEQGAEAKNIQYF. The CDR3, as DNA: TGTGCCAGCAGCTTAGAACAGGGGGCCGAGGCCAAAAACATTCAGTACTTC.